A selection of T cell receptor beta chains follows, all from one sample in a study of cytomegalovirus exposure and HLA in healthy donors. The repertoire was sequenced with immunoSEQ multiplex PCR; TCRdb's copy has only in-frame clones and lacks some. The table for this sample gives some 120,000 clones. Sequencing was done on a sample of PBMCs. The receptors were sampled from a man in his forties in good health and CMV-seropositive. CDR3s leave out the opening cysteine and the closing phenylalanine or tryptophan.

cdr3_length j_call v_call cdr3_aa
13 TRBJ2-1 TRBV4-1 ASSQELGTYNEQF
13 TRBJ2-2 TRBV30 AWSVLAENTGELF
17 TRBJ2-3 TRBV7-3 ASSPYGGLAGSSTDTQY
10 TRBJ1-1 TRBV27 ASSFSGTEAF
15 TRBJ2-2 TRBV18 ASSQASPGTGTGELF
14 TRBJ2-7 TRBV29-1 SVSGTGLSGIDEQY
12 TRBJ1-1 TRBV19 ASKGEAWITEAF
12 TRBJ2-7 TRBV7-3 ASSLNAGEDEQY
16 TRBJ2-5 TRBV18 ASSPSLPGTGSLETQY
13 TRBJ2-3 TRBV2 ASRRTAISTDTQY
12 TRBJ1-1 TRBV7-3 ASSLGTGNTEAF
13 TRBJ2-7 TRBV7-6 ASSLVSGGTGEQY
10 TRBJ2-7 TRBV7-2 ASKELGSEQY
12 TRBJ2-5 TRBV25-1 ASSTREGTETQY
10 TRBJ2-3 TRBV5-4 ASSEQGDTQY
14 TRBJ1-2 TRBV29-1 SVKQGARGFNYGYT
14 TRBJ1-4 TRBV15 ATSRASGQGQEKLF
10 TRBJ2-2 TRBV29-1 SVDRGTGELF
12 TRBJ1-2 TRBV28 ASRPQGVENGYT
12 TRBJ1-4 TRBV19 ASSIQGQGEKLF
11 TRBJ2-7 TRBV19 ASSIATGDEQY
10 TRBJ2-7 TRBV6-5 ASSERSSEQY
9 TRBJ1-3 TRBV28 ASSPRNTIY
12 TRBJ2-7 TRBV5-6 ASSYRTGLHEQY